The 24 T cell receptor beta chains below were found in one sample sequenced in a study of cytomegalovirus exposure and HLA in healthy donors. The table came from immunoSEQ multiplex PCR; TCRdb's copy has only in-frame clones and leaves some out. The sample has roughly 150,000 clones, about 94% seen once. The sequenced sample consisted of PBMCs. The receptors stem from a man aged 18 to 29 in good health and CMV-seropositive.

The chain employs TRBV4-1 and TRBJ2-6; possible D gene TRBD2, 6 bases. The CDR3 length is 18 residues. Per germline, CDR1 MGHRA and CDR2 YSYEKL. The V and J ends lost 4 bases and 3 bases respectively, with 19 bases between them. The CDR3 sequence is CASSPEEGRISGANVLTF. As DNA, the CDR3 is TGCGCCAGCAGCCCGGAGGAGGGACGGATAAGTGGGGCCAACGTCCTGACTTTC.

This chain joins TRBV10-2 and TRBJ2-7; TRBD1 aligns across 7 bases. Germline V gene sequence: CDR1 WSHSY, CDR2 SAAADI. V lost 3 bases to trimming and J lost 3 bases; unmatched junction nucleotides: 14. The CDR3 loop spans 17 amino acids. CDR3 amino acids: CASSDPNRGASLYEQYF. CDR3 DNA: TGCGCCAGCAGTGACCCGAACAGGGGAGCATCCCTCTACGAGCAGTACTTC.

The chain joins TRBV2 to TRBJ2-2; 8 positions agree with TRBD2. Unmatched junction bases numbered 5, after V lost 8 bases and J lost 3 bases. CDR1 SNHLY and CDR2 FYNNEI come from the germline V gene. This CDR3 region has 14 residues. CDR3 DNA: TGTGCCAGCTTACTAGCGGTCGACACCGGGGAGCTGTTTTTT. Protein sequence: CASLLAVDTGELFF. The full variable domain, with the rest looked up from reference TRBV2 and TRBJ2-2, is EPEVTQTPSHQVTQMGQEVILRCVPISNHLYFYWYRQILGQKVEFLVSFYNNEISEKSEIFDDQFSVERPDGSNFTLKIRSTKLEDSAMYFCASLLAVDTGELFFGEGSRLTVL.

DNA of the CDR3: TGTGCCAGCAGCGTTCTCGGACAGGGGGCTCCCCTCCACTTT. It is translated as CASSVLGQGAPLHF. V is TRBV2 and J is TRBJ1-6, with 11 bases fitting TRBD1. The V gene end was trimmed by 6 bases and the J gene end by 13 bases; junction bases not matched to a gene: 8. The CDR3 runs to 14 residues. The germline gives CDR1 SNHLY, CDR2 FYNNEI.

V usage is TRBV5-1 and J usage is TRBJ1-2, with a weak D call TRBD1 (6 bases). Germline CDR1 is SGHRS and CDR2 is YFSETQ. The CDR3 contains 15 residues. V lost 0 bases and J lost 4, with 13 bases in between. The CDR3 region is CASSLEPTGIYGYTF. In DNA, the CDR3 is TGCGCCAGCAGCTTGGAACCGACAGGAATCTATGGCTACACCTTC.

V and J are TRBV4-1 and TRBJ2-1, with D tentatively TRBD1 (6 bases). CDR1 is MGHRA, CDR2 YSYEKL, per germline. There are 15 residues in the CDR3. The V end lost 1 base, the J end lost 9 bases, and 16 bases lay between the germline ends. The CDR3 region has the DNA TGCGCCAGCAGCCAAGTCCAGGGGAAAGGGGGTGAGCAGTTCTTC. This encodes CASSQVQGKGGEQFF.

The V gene is TRBV5-6, the J gene TRBJ2-4; 7 bases match TRBD1. Per the germline V gene, CDR1 is SGHDT and CDR2 is YYEEEE. V shed 1 base and J 0 bases; nucleotides not matched to a gene: 13. The CDR3 contains 19 residues. The CDR3: CASSLSGTDKLLAKNIQYF. Written as DNA, the CDR3 is TGTGCCAGCAGCTTGTCGGGGACAGATAAACTTCTAGCCAAAAACATTCAGTACTTC.

The chain combines TRBV7-9 with TRBJ2-2; D might be TRBD2 (6 bases). Between the trimmed V and J ends, which lost 8 bases and 5 bases, there was a span of 18 bases. Looked up from germline, CDR1 is SEHNR and CDR2 is FQNEAQ (reference sequence). This CDR3 comprises 15 residues. CDR3 nucleotides: TGTGCCAGCCCAAGCGGGCGCCGGATTACCGGGGAGCTGTTTTTT. It encodes CASPSGRRITGELFF.

The chain couples TRBV9 to TRBJ2-2; D possibly corresponds to TRBD1 (6 bases). The CDR3 spans 14 residues. Trimming cost V 3 bases and J 8 bases, with 14 bases left between them. Germline-derived CDR1 and CDR2 are SGDLS and YYNGEE. DNA for the CDR3: TGTGCCAGCAGCGCAACAGGGTTTAGGGGGGAGCTGTTTTTT. Residues: CASSATGFRGELFF.

The J gene is TRBJ1-1, the V gene TRBV28; 9 nucleotides match TRBD1. V shed 4 bases and J 1 base; nucleotides not matched to a gene: 10. Germline V gives CDR1 MDHEN, CDR2 SYDVKM. This CDR3 spans 17 amino acids. CDR3 nucleotide sequence: TGTGCCAGCAGTTCGCCTTACCTACAGGGGGCGAACACTGAAGCTTTCTTT. Protein: CASSSPYLQGANTEAFF.

The J gene is TRBJ2-1, the V gene TRBV7-2; 8 nucleotides match TRBD2. Germline values: CDR1 SGHTA, CDR2 FQGNSA. CDR3 length: 14 amino acids. V lost 5 bases, J lost 6 bases, and 6 bases stayed unmatched. For the CDR3, the DNA is TGTGCCAGCAGCCCCGGGAGGGTCCCCAATGAGCAGTTCTTC. Its translation is CASSPGRVPNEQFF. The variable domain in full, with the rest retrieved from reference TRBV7-2 and TRBJ2-1, is GAGVSQSPSNKVTEKGKDVELRCDPISGHTALYWYRQSLGQGLEFLIYFQGNSAPDKSGLPSDRFSAERTGGSVSTLTIQRTQQEDSAVYLCASSPGRVPNEQFFGPGTRLTVL.

CDR3: CASSLGGQTNTEAFF. As DNA, the CDR3 is TGTGCCAGCAGCTTAGGCGGACAGACTAACACTGAAGCTTTCTTT. V gene TRBV9 combines with J gene TRBJ1-1; D perhaps matches TRBD1 (6 bases). The CDR3 has 15 amino acids. Trimming took off 4 bases at V and 2 bases at J, with 15 bases between the two ends. Per the germline V gene, CDR1 is SGDLS and CDR2 is YYNGEE.

This clone occurred once. The chain couples TRBV28 to TRBJ1-6; D unclear. V was pared by 2 bases and J by 0 bases, with 8 bases between. Per the germline V gene, CDR1 is MDHEN and CDR2 is SYDVKM. This CDR3 region has 16 residues. The CDR3 spells CASSLVWASYNSPLHF. Here the CDR3 DNA reads TGTGCCAGCAGTTTAGTGTGGGCCTCCTATAATTCACCCCTCCACTTT.

The J gene is TRBJ1-4, the V gene TRBV30; TRBD1 aligns across 9 bases. V lost 6 bases, J lost 5 bases, and 7 bases stayed unmatched. This CDR3 spans 14 amino acids. Germline V gives CDR1 GTSNPN, CDR2 SVGIG (reference sequence). The CDR3 region is CACTLGQGNEKLFF. In DNA form, the CDR3 reads TGTGCCTGTACCCTGGGACAGGGAAATGAAAAACTGTTTTTT.

The rearrangement uses TRBV27 and TRBJ2-2; 10 bases fit TRBD1. V was pared by 6 bases and J by 5 bases, with 6 bases of the junction left unmatched. Germline assignment: CDR1 MNHEY and CDR2 SMNVEV (reference sequence). The CDR3 covers 15 residues. The CDR3 protein is CASRARDRGTGELFF. As DNA, the CDR3 is TGTGCCAGCAGGGCCCGGGACAGGGGTACCGGGGAGCTGTTTTTT.

The CDR3 region is CASSVSWELSTDTQYF. In DNA form, the CDR3 reads TGTGCCAGCAGCGTCTCCTGGGAGCTCAGCACAGATACGCAGTATTTT. The rearrangement joins TRBV7-9 to TRBJ2-3, with D tentatively TRBD2 (5 bases). Trimming cost V 5 bases and J 0 bases, with 15 bases left between them. Per the germline V gene, CDR1 is SEHNR and CDR2 is FQNEAQ (reference sequence). The CDR3 has 16 residues.

This rearrangement joins TRBV28 to TRBJ1-2, with 8 bases that match TRBD1. The CDR3 runs to 15 residues. Germline V gene sequence: CDR1 MDHEN, CDR2 SYDVKM. Trimming cost V 5 bases and J 6 bases; bases outside gene matches: 11. In DNA form, the CDR3 reads TGTGCCAGCAGTCCCCCCGGCAGGGGGCGGGATGGCTACACCTTC. Its protein product is CASSPPGRGRDGYTF.

CDR3 in amino acids: CASSLPAGGRETQYF. CDR3 bases: TGTGCCAGCAGCTTACCAGCGGGAGGGCGGGAGACCCAGTACTTC. J is TRBJ2-5 and V is TRBV7-2; 10 nucleotides agree with TRBD2. The germline V gene encodes CDR1 SGHTA and CDR2 FQGNSA. This CDR3 is 15 amino acids long. The V gene end was trimmed by 2 bases and the J gene end by 5 bases; junction bases not matched to a gene: 5.

The chain joins TRBV5-8 to TRBJ1-1; TRBD1 matches at 9 bases. The CDR3 has 14 residues. Trimming took 5 bases from V and 0 from J; bases not matched to a gene: 2. The germline CDR1 and CDR2 sequences are SGHTS and YDEGEE. CDR3 protein: CASRGQGLNTEAFF. CDR3 DNA sequence: TGTGCCAGCAGGGGACAGGGACTGAACACTGAAGCTTTCTTT. The whole variable domain, remainder taken from reference TRBV5-8 and TRBJ1-1, is EAGVTQSPTHLIKTRGQQATLRCSPISGHTSVYWYQQALGLGLQFLLWYDEGEERNRGNFPPRFSGRQFPNYSSELNVNALELEDSALYLCASRGQGLNTEAFFGQGTRLTVV.

This chain links TRBV2 with TRBJ2-1, with 8 bases identical to TRBD2. Germline V gene lookup returns CDR1 SNHLY and CDR2 FYNNEI. This CDR3 has 16 residues. V trimming: 6 bases; J trimming: 6 bases; junction bases outside the gene matches: 13. CDR3 sequence (DNA): TGTGCCAGCAGCGCCCCCCGGAGCGGGAGTGGCAATGAGCAGTTCTTC. Amino acids: CASSAPRSGSGNEQFF.

The J gene is TRBJ2-1, the V gene TRBV2; TRBD2 agrees at 10 bases. CDR1 SNHLY and CDR2 FYNNEI come from the germline V gene. The CDR3 has 15 residues. Trimming removed 4 bases from V and 7 bases from J; junction bases left unmatched: 7. The CDR3, as DNA: TGTGCCAGCAGTGTCCAACTAGCGGGGCCTAATGAGCAGTTCTTC. It is translated as CASSVQLAGPNEQFF.

This clone showed up many times. This chain uses TRBV29-1 with TRBJ2-6; weak D call: TRBD1 (6 bases). V was shortened by 4 bases and J by 2 bases, with 15 bases between the two germline ends. The CDR3 is 16 residues long. Germline V lookup: CDR1 SQVTM, CDR2 ANQGSEA. The CDR3 coding sequence is TGCAGCGTTGGCAGGCAGGGGTATACTGGGGCCAACGTCCTGACTTTC. It is translated as CSVGRQGYTGANVLTF.

This rearrangement joins TRBV7-3 to TRBJ2-1; TRBD2 matches 12 bases. J gave up 10 bases and V 5 bases, and 21 bases lay outside the gene matches. Germline CDR1 reads SGHTA; CDR2 reads FQGTGA. This CDR3 is 19 amino acids long. CDR3 residues: CASSHPGQGGLAGLDEQFF. In DNA, the CDR3 is TGTGCCAGCAGCCATCCGGGACAGGGTGGACTAGCGGGGTTAGACGAGCAGTTCTTC.

V and J are TRBV28 and TRBJ1-2, with D possibly TRBD1 on 6 matching bases. The CDR3 consists of 16 residues. Trimming cost V 3 bases and J 5 bases, with 19 bases left between them. Germline CDR1 is MDHEN and CDR2 is SYDVKM. This CDR3 reads CASSLTTGIPPYGYTF. The CDR3, as DNA: TGTGCCAGCAGTTTGACCACAGGGATCCCGCCTTATGGCTACACCTTC.